This T cell receptor (beta chain) came from a study of shared clonotypes between healthy human individuals. The germline V gene encodes CDR1 SGDLS and CDR2 YYNGEE. The CDR3 runs to 14 residues. Trimming stripped 3 bases from V and 4 bases from J, with 10 bases between. The protocol was immunoSEQ multiplex PCR, while the TCRdb copy is restricted to in-frame clones and leaves out a portion. This table has hundreds of thousands of clones, about 95% appearing once. Naive-designated CD8 cells lacked CD45RO, were positively enriched for CCR7, and omitted terminally differentiated effector memory CD45RA+ cells.

The V gene is TRBV9, the J gene TRBJ2-2; D call uncertain. Sequenced material: naive CD8+ T cells sorted from blood. The sequence was obtained from a young woman in good health. The CDR3 reads CASSATGPTGELFF. CDR3 bases: TGTGCCAGCAGCGCCACTGGGCCCACCGGGGAGCTGTTTTTT.